The 22 T cell receptor beta chains listed next were all sequenced from one sample in a study of T cell responses to AZD1222 COVID-19 vaccine. TCRdb's copy holds only in-frame clones and misses some; the assay was immunoSEQ multiplex PCR. The sample includes about 120,000 clones, around 90% of them seen just once. This specimen was peripheral blood, taken on day 0 of AZD1222 vaccination. These receptors all come from an adult in good health.

The gene calls are TRBV6-5 and TRBJ2-2; D is perhaps TRBD1 or TRBD2 (6 bases each). The germline V gene has CDR1 MNHEY and CDR2 SVGAGI. The CDR3 length is 16 residues. The V gene lost 0 bases and the J gene lost 6 bases, with 14 bases spanning the gap. The CDR3: CASSYSPQRGAGELFF. CDR3 bases: TGTGCCAGCAGTTACTCCCCCCAGAGGGGGGCCGGGGAGCTGTTTTTT.

V gene TRBV25-1 combines with J gene TRBJ2-2, with D uncertain. The V gene's germline CDR1 is MGHDK and CDR2 SYGVNS. The V and J ends lost 7 bases and 5 bases respectively, with 5 bases between them. The CDR3 sequence is 11 residues long. For the CDR3, the DNA is TGTGCCAGCACCAGAACCGGGGAGCTGTTTTTT. Translation gives CASTRTGELFF.

This chain uses TRBV27 with TRBJ1-2, with TRBD1 matching over 7 bases. CDR3 length: 14 residues. Per germline, CDR1 MNHEY and CDR2 SMNVEV (reference sequence). The junction had 10 bases not matched to a gene; V was cut back by 5 bases and J by 7 bases. The CDR3, as DNA: TGTGCCAGCAGTCTGGACAGGTCGGAGAGTGGCTACACCTTC. This codes for CASSLDRSESGYTF.

The CDR3 region has the DNA TGCGCCAGCAGCCAAATCTCGATAAGGGGCCTCTATGGCTACACCTTC. Translation: CASSQISIRGLYGYTF. This chain links TRBV23-1 with TRBJ1-2, with D maybe TRBD1 (5 bases). TRBV23-1 belongs to the ORF category, with a function that is uncertain. The CDR3 is made up of 16 amino acids. Deletions cut 6 bases from V and 4 bases from J, with 21 bases between.

The rearrangement uses TRBV30 and TRBJ1-6; D not certain. The ends were cut back, 7 bases at V and 14 bases at J, with 21 bases in the middle. The CDR3 has 13 residues. Germline-derived CDR1 and CDR2 are GTSNPN and SVGIG (reference sequence). This CDR3 is CALSTTVLRSLHF. The CDR3 coding sequence is TGTGCCTTATCGACGACTGTTTTGAGGTCCCTCCACTTT.

The chain joins TRBV29-1 to TRBJ1-2; D possibly corresponds to TRBD1 (5 bases). The CDR3 totals 11 residues. Trimming stripped 7 bases from V and 8 bases from J, with 14 bases between. CDR1 is SQVTM and CDR2 is ANQGSEA in the germline V gene. CDR3 DNA: TGCAGCGCTCAGGGAGGAGGAGGCTACACCTTC. As protein: CSAQGGGGYTF.

For the CDR3, the DNA is TGTGCCAGCAGTCAGACAGTAAATCAGCCCCAGCATTTT. It encodes CASSQTVNQPQHF. The gene calls are TRBV28 and TRBJ1-5, with D maybe TRBD1 (5 bases). The CDR3 runs 13 residues. V shed 5 bases and J shed 4 bases, with 9 bases lying between them. Germline V gene data show CDR1 as MDHEN and CDR2 as SYDVKM.

The rearrangement links TRBV3-1 (or the pseudogene TRBV3-2) to TRBJ2-7; TRBD1 matches at 7 bases. CDR1 LGHDT and CDR2 YNNKEL come from the germline V gene (reference sequence). There are 14 residues in the CDR3. V shed 3 bases and J 2 bases; nucleotides not matched to a gene: 4. The chain's CDR3 is CASSQAGTAYEQYF. CDR3 in DNA: TGTGCCAGCAGCCAGGCCGGGACAGCCTACGAGCAGTACTTC.

J is TRBJ1-1 and V is TRBV14; maybe TRBD1 (5 bases). The CDR3 is made up of 14 amino acids. Trimming left V 4 bases short and J 6 bases short, with 15 bases between. Germline V gene sequence: CDR1 SGHDN, CDR2 FVKESK. The CDR3 DNA sequence: TGTGCCAGCAGCCCGTGGGGGGGGAGGCCTGAAGCTTTCTTT. The encoded protein is CASSPWGGRPEAFF.

The V gene is TRBV6-5, the J gene TRBJ2-2; 15 bases agree with TRBD2. This CDR3 has 14 residues. Looked up from germline, CDR1 is MNHEY and CDR2 is SVGAGI. V shed 10 bases, J shed 6 bases, and the junction held 3 bases outside the gene matches. CDR3 loop: CAIGLAGGPGELFF. The CDR3 region has the DNA TGTGCCATCGGACTAGCGGGAGGGCCCGGGGAGCTGTTTTTT.

This clone is a singleton in its sample. The chain uses TRBV28 and TRBJ2-5, with D perhaps TRBD2 (6 bases). Looked up from germline, CDR1 is MDHEN and CDR2 is SYDVKM. V was clipped by 8 bases and J by 10 bases, with 14 bases between them. The CDR3 extends over 11 amino acids. The CDR3 spells CASSRWGDQYF. Here the CDR3 DNA reads TGTGCCAGCTCCCGGTGGGGGGACCAGTACTTC. The whole variable domain, remainder taken from reference TRBV28 and TRBJ2-5, is DVKVTQSSRYLVKRTGEKVFLECVQDMDHENMFWYRQDPGLGLRLIYFSYDVKMKEKGDIPEGYSVSREKKERFSLILESASTNQTSMYLCASSRWGDQYFGPGTRLLVL.

The V call is TRBV5-4, the J call TRBJ1-2; no firm D call. Germline CDR1 SGHNT, CDR2 YYREEE (reference sequence). The CDR3 contains 14 residues. V was clipped by 4 bases and J by 3 bases, with 13 bases between them. CDR3 sequence reads: CASSLSPGDYGYTF. The CDR3 coding sequence is TGTGCCAGCAGCCTCAGTCCCGGGGACTATGGCTACACCTTC.

The V call is TRBV27, the J call TRBJ1-6; TRBD1 matches 7 bases. This CDR3 spans 17 amino acids. The V gene's germline CDR1 is MNHEY and CDR2 SMNVEV (reference sequence). Trimming at V came to 2 bases and at J to 4 bases, leaving 8 bases not matched to a gene. The CDR3 sequence is CASSLVKGQSYNSPLHF. CDR3 coding DNA: TGTGCCAGCAGTTTAGTAAAGGGACAGTCTTATAATTCACCCCTCCACTTT.

The table lists this clone with a count of one. J is TRBJ1-1 and V is TRBV11-2; D remains unclear. The germline V gene encodes CDR1 SGHAT and CDR2 FQNNGV. The CDR3 consists of 15 residues. V was cut by 5 bases and J by 1 base, with 14 bases left in between. The CDR3 reads CASSPSRLPNTEAFF. Here the CDR3 DNA reads TGTGCCAGCAGCCCGAGCCGGCTGCCGAACACTGAAGCTTTCTTT.

The V and J genes are TRBV3-1 (or the pseudogene TRBV3-2) and TRBJ2-1; D is unclear. Germline CDR1 LGHDT, CDR2 YNNKEL (reference sequence). CDR3 length: 16 residues. The ends were cut back, 0 bases at V and 5 bases at J, with 14 bases in the middle. This CDR3 reads CASSQEFSSVHNEQFF. Here the CDR3 DNA reads TGTGCCAGCAGCCAAGAGTTCTCCTCGGTCCACAATGAGCAGTTCTTC.

This chain links TRBV3-1 (or the pseudogene TRBV3-2) with TRBJ1-3, with D perhaps matching TRBD1 (6 bases). V was clipped by 6 bases and J by 3 bases, with 15 bases between them. CDR1 and CDR2 (germline): LGHDT, YNNKEL (reference sequence). The CDR3 runs 15 residues. CDR3 protein: CASSPGGGFGNTIYF. DNA for the CDR3: TGTGCCAGCAGTCCCGGGGGCGGTTTTGGAAACACCATATATTTT.

The rearrangement joins TRBV7-9 to TRBJ2-5; D uncertain. The CDR3 is 13 residues long. Germline values: CDR1 SEHNR, CDR2 FQNEAQ (reference sequence). V was shortened by 1 base and J by 3 bases, with 6 bases between the two germline ends. This CDR3 is CASSLGSKETQYF. The CDR3 DNA is TGTGCCAGCAGCTTAGGGTCCAAAGAGACCCAGTACTTC.

The V gene is TRBV5-1, the J gene TRBJ2-1; D call uncertain. The CDR3 sequence is 15 residues long. Germline assignment: CDR1 SGHRS and CDR2 YFSETQ. V gave up 0 bases and J gave up 2 bases, with 9 bases separating them. The DNA for the CDR3 is TGCGCCAGCAGCTTGGAAGGGATTACCTACAATGAGCAGTTCTTC. It encodes CASSLEGITYNEQFF.

This chain connects TRBV19 to TRBJ1-1, with 7 bases aligning to TRBD1. The trim removed 3 bases at V and 0 bases at J, leaving 7 bases unmatched. CDR1 is LNHDA and CDR2 is SQIVND in the germline V gene (reference sequence). The CDR3 is 16 residues long. The CDR3 DNA is TGTGCCAGTAGTATTGACCTGGGACAGCTGAACACTGAAGCTTTCTTT. It is translated as CASSIDLGQLNTEAFF.

V and J are TRBV11-1 and TRBJ1-6; D gene ambiguous. The CDR3 sequence is 15 residues long. In germline, CDR1 is SGHAT, CDR2 FQDESV (reference sequence). V was cut by 4 bases and J by 7 bases, with 14 bases left in between. The CDR3 nucleotides read TGTGCCAGCAGCTATCACCGGGATCACAATTCACCCCTCCACTTT. Its translation is CASSYHRDHNSPLHF. Full variable domain (outside the CDR3, taken from reference TRBV11-1 and TRBJ1-6): EAEVAQSPRYKITEKSQAVAFWCDPISGHATLYWYRQILGQGPELLVQFQDESVVDDSQLPKDRFSAERLKGVDSTLKIQPAELGDSAMYLCASSYHRDHNSPLHFGNGTRLTVT.

CDR3 region: CASSQELGRDRDPGKLFF. In DNA form, the CDR3 reads TGTGCCAGCAGCCAAGAACTAGGACGGGACAGGGATCCGGGGAAACTGTTTTTT. The chain combines TRBV3-1 (or the pseudogene TRBV3-2) with TRBJ1-4, with 9 nucleotides matching TRBD1. The CDR3 has 18 amino acids. The germline V gene has CDR1 LGHDT and CDR2 YNNKEL (reference sequence). Unmatched junction bases numbered 16, after V lost 0 bases and J lost 11 bases.

The chain combines TRBV18 with TRBJ1-5; D may be TRBD1 (5 bases). Germline assignment: CDR1 KGHSH and CDR2 LQKENI. The CDR3 contains 13 residues. V was clipped by 3 bases and J by 7 bases, with 10 bases between them. The CDR3 nucleotides read TGTGCCAGCTCACCGGACATACAACAGCCCCAGCATTTT. Amino acid sequence: CASSPDIQQPQHF.